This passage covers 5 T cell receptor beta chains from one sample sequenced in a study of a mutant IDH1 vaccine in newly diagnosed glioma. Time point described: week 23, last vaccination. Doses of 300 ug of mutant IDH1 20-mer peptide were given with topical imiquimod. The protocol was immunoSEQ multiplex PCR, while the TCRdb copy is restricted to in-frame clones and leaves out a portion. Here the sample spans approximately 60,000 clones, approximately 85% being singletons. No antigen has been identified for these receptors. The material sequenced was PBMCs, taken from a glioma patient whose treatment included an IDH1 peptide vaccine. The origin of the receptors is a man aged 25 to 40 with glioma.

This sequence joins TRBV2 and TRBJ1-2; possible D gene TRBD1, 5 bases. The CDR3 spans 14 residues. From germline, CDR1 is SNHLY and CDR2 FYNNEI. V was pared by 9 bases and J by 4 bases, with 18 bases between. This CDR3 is CASEGRERGYGYTF. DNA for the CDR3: TGTGCCAGTGAGGGCAGGGAACGGGGCTATGGCTACACCTTC.

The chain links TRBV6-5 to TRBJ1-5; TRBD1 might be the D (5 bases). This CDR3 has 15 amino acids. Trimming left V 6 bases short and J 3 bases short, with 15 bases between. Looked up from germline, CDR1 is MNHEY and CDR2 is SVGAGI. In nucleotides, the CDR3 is TGTGCCAGCAGCCCGAGAGGGGTCCTCAATCAGCCCCAGCATTTT. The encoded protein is CASSPRGVLNQPQHF.

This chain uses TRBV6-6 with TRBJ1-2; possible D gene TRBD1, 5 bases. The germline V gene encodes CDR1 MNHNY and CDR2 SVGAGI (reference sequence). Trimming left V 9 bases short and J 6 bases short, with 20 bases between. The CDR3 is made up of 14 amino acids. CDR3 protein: CASARWGDVHGYTF. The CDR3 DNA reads TGTGCCAGTGCCCGCTGGGGGGACGTCCATGGCTACACCTTC.

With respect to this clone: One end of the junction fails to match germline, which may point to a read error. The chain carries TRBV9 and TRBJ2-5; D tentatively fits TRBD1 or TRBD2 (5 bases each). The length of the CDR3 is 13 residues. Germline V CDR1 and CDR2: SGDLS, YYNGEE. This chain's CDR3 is CASSPPRDATRYF. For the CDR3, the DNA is TGTGCCAGCAGCCCACCTAGGGACGCAACCCGGTACTTC.

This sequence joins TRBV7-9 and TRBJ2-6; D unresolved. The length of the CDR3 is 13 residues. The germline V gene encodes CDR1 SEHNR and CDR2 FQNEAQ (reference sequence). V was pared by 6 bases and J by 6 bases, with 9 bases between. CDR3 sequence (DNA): TGTGCCAGCAGTTTTCTCTTGGCCAACGTCCTGACTTTC. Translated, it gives CASSFLLANVLTF. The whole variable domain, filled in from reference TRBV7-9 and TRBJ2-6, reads DTGVSQNPRHKITKRGQNVTFRCDPISEHNRLYWYRQTLGQGPEFLTYFQNEAQLEKSRLLSDRFSAERPKGSFSTLEIQRTEQGDSAMYLCASSFLLANVLTFGAGSRLTVL.